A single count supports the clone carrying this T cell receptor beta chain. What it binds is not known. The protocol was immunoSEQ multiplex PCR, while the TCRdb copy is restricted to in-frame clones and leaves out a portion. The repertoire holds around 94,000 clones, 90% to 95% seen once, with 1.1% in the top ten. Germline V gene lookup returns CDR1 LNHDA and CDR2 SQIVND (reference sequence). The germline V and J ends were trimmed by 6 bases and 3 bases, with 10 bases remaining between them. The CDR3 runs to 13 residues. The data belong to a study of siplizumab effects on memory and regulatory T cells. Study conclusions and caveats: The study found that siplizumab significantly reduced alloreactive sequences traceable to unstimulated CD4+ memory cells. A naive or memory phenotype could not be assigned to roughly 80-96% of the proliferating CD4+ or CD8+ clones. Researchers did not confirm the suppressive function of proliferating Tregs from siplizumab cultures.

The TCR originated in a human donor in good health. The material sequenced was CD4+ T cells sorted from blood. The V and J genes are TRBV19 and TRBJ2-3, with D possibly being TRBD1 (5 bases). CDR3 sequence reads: CASRQAGTDTQYF. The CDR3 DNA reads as TGTGCCAGTAGACAGGCAGGAACAGATACGCAGTATTTT.